This entry lists 20 T cell receptor beta chains sequenced from one sample in a study of CD8 T cells in ankylosing spondylitis. TCRdb analysed the 5' RACE reads with MiXCR anew, one entry per CDR3 protein. Of about 240,000 distinct CDR3 sequences in the sample, around 7.8% are singletons; the top ten hold about 6.8%. Sequenced sample: blood, either unsorted or a sorted T cell fraction (not recorded which). These receptors were taken from a male donor with ankylosing spondylitis or in good health (not recorded which).

This clonotype was found many times. The chain uses TRBV12-3 or TRBV12-4 and TRBJ2-7, with 7 nucleotides matching TRBD2. This CDR3 has 13 residues. Losses at the gene ends were 6 bases for V and 0 bases for J; bases not matched to a gene: 2. CDR3 in DNA: TGTGCCAGCAGCCTAGCGGACTCCTACGAGCAGTACTTC. This encodes CASSLADSYEQYF.

Many counts were recorded for this clonotype. The chain uses TRBV5-1 and TRBJ2-2; D remains ambiguous. CDR1 SGHRS and CDR2 YFSETQ come from the germline V gene. CDR3 length equals 16 residues. V lost 4 bases and J 0 bases, leaving 13 bases between the germline ends. CDR3 region: CASSTSTSSNTGELFF. The CDR3 nucleotides are TGCGCCAGCAGCACTTCGACGTCGTCGAACACCGGGGAGCTGTTTTTT.

This clonotype was found many times. V gene TRBV5-1 combines with J gene TRBJ2-2; no clear D. Germline V lookup: CDR1 SGHRS, CDR2 YFSETQ. The CDR3 totals 12 residues. Trimming shortened V by 1 base and J by 6 bases, and 4 bases separated the two germline ends. CDR3 protein: CASSLRSGELFF. In DNA form, the CDR3 reads TGCGCCAGCAGCTTGAGGTCCGGGGAGCTGTTTTTT.

This clonotype was seen repeatedly, ten times or more. The chain employs TRBV6-5 and TRBJ2-3; D is uncertain. From germline, CDR1 is MNHEY and CDR2 SVGAGI. Trimming stripped 6 bases from V and 8 bases from J, with 12 bases between. The CDR3 runs 12 residues. For the CDR3, the DNA is TGTGCCAGCAGAAGGAGCGTTGGTACGCAGTATTTT. Encoded protein: CASRRSVGTQYF.

With respect to this clonotype: The junction departs from the called germline gene at one end, perhaps through a read error. J is TRBJ2-7 and V is TRBV7-2, with D possibly being TRBD1 or TRBD2 (5 bases each). Germline lookup yields CDR1 SGHTA and CDR2 FQGNSA. The CDR3 runs to 13 residues. Written as DNA, the CDR3 is TGTGCCTGCAGCCCCCAGGGTAGGAGGGAGCAGTACTTC. This sequence encodes CACSPQGRREQYF.

This clonotype was counted many times. The V call is TRBV7-2, the J call TRBJ2-7, with 7 bases aligning to TRBD2. V shed 4 bases and J 3 bases; nucleotides not matched to a gene: 6. Germline CDR1 and CDR2: SGHTA and FQGNSA. The CDR3 consists of 14 residues. The CDR3 DNA sequence: TGTGCCAGCAGCTCGGGACTAACGGACTACGAGCAGTACTTC. Translated: CASSSGLTDYEQYF. Supplemented by reference TRBV7-2 and TRBJ2-7, the full variable domain reads GAGVSQSPSNKVTEKGKDVELRCDPISGHTALYWYRQSLGQGLEFLIYFQGNSAPDKSGLPSDRFSAERTGGSVSTLTIQRTQQEDSAVYLCASSSGLTDYEQYFGPGTRLTVT.

This clonotype was recorded at least ten times. This chain uses TRBV27 with TRBJ2-2; 11 positions match TRBD1. The J segment lost 6 bases and the V segment lost 10 bases, leaving 10 bases of the junction unmatched. CDR3 length: 15 amino acids. Per the germline V gene, CDR1 is MNHEY and CDR2 is SMNVEV (reference sequence). CDR3 residues: CATRDRGLLAGELFF. DNA for the CDR3: TGTGCCACCCGGGACAGGGGGTTGTTAGCCGGGGAGCTGTTTTTT.

The V gene is TRBV6-5, the J gene TRBJ2-7; 8 bases are shared with TRBD1. Germline V gives CDR1 MNHEY, CDR2 SVGAGI. V was pared by 0 bases and J by 6 bases, with 7 bases of the junction left unmatched. The CDR3 is 15 amino acids. The CDR3 here is CASSYSNRQGREQYF. CDR3 nucleotide sequence: TGTGCCAGCAGTTACTCGAATCGACAGGGGCGCGAGCAGTACTTC.

This clonotype was found a few times. The chain employs TRBV10-3 and TRBJ1-2; D is undetermined. The CDR3 extends over 12 amino acids. Trimming took 0 bases from V and 8 from J, leaving 7 bases between them. The germline V gene has CDR1 ENHRY and CDR2 SYGVKD. The CDR3 sequence: CAISESVGGYTF. The CDR3 DNA reads as TGTGCCATCAGTGAGTCGGTGGGAGGCTACACCTTC.

This clonotype was seen many times. The gene calls are TRBV29-1 and TRBJ1-3; a weak D match, TRBD1 (5 bases). Germline CDR1 is SQVTM and CDR2 is ANQGSEA. V was cut by 6 bases and J by 0 bases, with 12 bases left in between. The CDR3 extends over 14 amino acids. CDR3 sequence (DNA): TGCAGCGTGGTGACGAGGGGCTCTGGAAACACCATATATTTT. It encodes CSVVTRGSGNTIYF.

This clonotype was picked up many times. V usage is TRBV12-5 and J usage is TRBJ2-5; 9 bases line up with TRBD2. V lost 6 bases, J lost 7 bases, and 9 bases stayed unmatched. This CDR3 spans 14 amino acids. The germline CDR1 and CDR2 sequences are LGHNT and FRNRAP. CDR3 in amino acids: CASGPSGTIRTQYF. In DNA form, the CDR3 reads TGTGCTAGTGGCCCTAGCGGGACAATCAGGACCCAGTACTTC.

This clonotype occurred many times. The chain has TRBV12-3 or TRBV12-4 and TRBJ1-6; D is undetermined. CDR3 length: 14 residues. Trimming shortened V by 8 bases and J by 5 bases, and 13 bases separated the two germline ends. The CDR3 protein is CASSPAWDNSPLHF. In DNA form, the CDR3 reads TGTGCCAGCTCCCCCGCTTGGGATAATTCACCCCTCCACTTT.

This clonotype occurred many times. The genes are TRBV20-1 and TRBJ1-2; D is unclear. Per germline, CDR1 DFQATT and CDR2 SNEGSKA (reference sequence). V was clipped by 3 bases and J by 0 bases, with 5 bases between them. This CDR3 is 12 amino acids long. CDR3 region: CSASDSNYGYTF. The CDR3 nucleotides read TGCAGTGCTAGCGACTCTAACTATGGCTACACCTTC.

This clonotype was counted many times. V usage is TRBV2 and J usage is TRBJ1-2; 7 bases are shared with TRBD1. V gave up 6 bases and J gave up 8 bases; unmatched junction bases: 3. The germline CDR1 and CDR2 sequences are SNHLY and FYNNEI. The CDR3 is 11 residues long. CDR3 amino acids: CASRYRGGYTF. DNA of the CDR3: TGTGCCAGCAGATACAGGGGCGGCTACACCTTC.

This clonotype was counted ten times or more. The CDR3 sequence is CSAPDMHGRSYEQFF. CDR3 sequence (DNA): TGCAGTGCTCCAGATATGCACGGAAGGTCTTATGAGCAGTTCTTC. This chain joins TRBV20-1 and TRBJ2-1; unclear D gene. Trimming removed 5 bases at V and 8 bases at J, with 22 bases between. In germline, CDR1 is DFQATT, CDR2 SNEGSKA (reference sequence). The CDR3 has 15 residues.

This clonotype was picked up many times. This chain joins TRBV5-1 and TRBJ2-1; 8 bases are shared with TRBD2. This CDR3 is 20 amino acids long. Germline CDR1 reads SGHRS; CDR2 reads YFSETQ. The V segment lost 0 bases and the J segment 3 bases; nucleotides outside the gene matches: 17. The CDR3 region is CASSLEMVRFTSGYYNEQFF. Written as DNA, the CDR3 is TGCGCCAGCAGCTTGGAAATGGTCCGATTTACTAGCGGATACTACAATGAGCAGTTCTTC.

V and J are TRBV3-1 and TRBJ2-1; D not resolved. There are 14 residues in the CDR3. Trimming cost V 10 bases and J 0 bases, with 13 bases left between them. Germline V gene data show CDR1 as LGHDT and CDR2 as YNNKEL (reference sequence). In nucleotides, the CDR3 is TGTGCCACCAGACTCAGGAGCTCCTACAATGAGCAGTTCTTC. This sequence encodes CATRLRSSYNEQFF.

This clonotype was recorded at least ten times. This chain joins TRBV7-2 and TRBJ2-5, with no clear D. Trimming shortened V by 2 bases and J by 2 bases, and 12 bases separated the two germline ends. Germline-derived CDR1 and CDR2 are SGHTA and FQGNSA. The CDR3 consists of 15 residues. The CDR3 DNA follows: TGTGCCAGCAGCTTAACCACTGCCGTTCAAGAGACCCAGTACTTC. This translates into CASSLTTAVQETQYF.

This clonotype showed up many times. The CDR3 nucleotides read TGCGCCAGCAGCTTGGCACCAAACTATGGCTACACCTTC. Translation: CASSLAPNYGYTF. J is TRBJ1-2 and V is TRBV5-1; no clear D. The CDR3 contains 13 residues. Trimming left V 0 bases short and J 2 bases short, with 5 bases between. The germline CDR1 and CDR2 sequences are SGHRS and YFSETQ.

This clonotype was counted many times. The chain joins TRBV7-2 to TRBJ2-3; D not resolved. The CDR3 is 13 residues long. V lost 3 bases and J lost 3, with 7 bases in between. The germline CDR1 and CDR2 sequences are SGHTA and FQGNSA. CDR3 region: CASSFTRTDTQYF. The CDR3, as DNA: TGTGCCAGCAGCTTCACCAGAACAGATACGCAGTATTTT.